This T cell receptor beta chain was profiled in a study of blood T cell repertoires in COVID-19. Looked up from germline, CDR1 is SGHDN and CDR2 is FVKESK. V was trimmed by 5 bases and J by 5 bases, leaving 18 bases between them. The CDR3 extends over 15 amino acids. The repertoire was sequenced with immunoSEQ multiplex PCR; TCRdb's copy has only in-frame clones and lacks some. This table has more than 95,000 clones, 85% appearing once. The clonotype was recovered from a man aged 50-59 years with acute or convalescent COVID-19. The V and J genes are TRBV14 and TRBJ2-5, with D possibly matching TRBD1 (6 bases). The sample taken for sequencing was peripheral blood. The CDR3 loop reads CASSSGQFTEETQYF. In nucleotides, the CDR3 is TGTGCCAGCAGCTCCGGACAGTTCACTGAGGAGACCCAGTACTTC.